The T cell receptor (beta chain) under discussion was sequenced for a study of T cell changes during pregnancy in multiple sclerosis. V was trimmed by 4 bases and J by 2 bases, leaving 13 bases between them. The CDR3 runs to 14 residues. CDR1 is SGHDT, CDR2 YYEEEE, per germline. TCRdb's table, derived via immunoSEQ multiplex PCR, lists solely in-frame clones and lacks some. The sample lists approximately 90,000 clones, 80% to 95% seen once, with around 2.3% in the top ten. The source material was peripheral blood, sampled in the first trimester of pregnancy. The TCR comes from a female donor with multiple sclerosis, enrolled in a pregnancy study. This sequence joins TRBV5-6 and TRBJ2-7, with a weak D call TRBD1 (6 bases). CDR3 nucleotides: TGTGCCAGCAGCGCTAACAGGGCCACCTACGAGCAGTACTTC. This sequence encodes CASSANRATYEQYF.